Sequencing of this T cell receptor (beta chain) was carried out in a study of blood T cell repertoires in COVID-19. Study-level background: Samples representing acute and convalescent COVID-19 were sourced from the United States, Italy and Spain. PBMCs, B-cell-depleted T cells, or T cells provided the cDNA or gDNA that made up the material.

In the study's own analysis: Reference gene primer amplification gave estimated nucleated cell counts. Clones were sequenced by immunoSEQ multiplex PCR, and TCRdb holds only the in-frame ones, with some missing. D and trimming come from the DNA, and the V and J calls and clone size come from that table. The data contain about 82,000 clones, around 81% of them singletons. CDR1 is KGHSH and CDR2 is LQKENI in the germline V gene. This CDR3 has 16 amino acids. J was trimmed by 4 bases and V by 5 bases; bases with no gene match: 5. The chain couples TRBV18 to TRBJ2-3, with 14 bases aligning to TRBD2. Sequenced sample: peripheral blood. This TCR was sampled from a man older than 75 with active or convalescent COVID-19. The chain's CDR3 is CASSDTGLAGADTQYF. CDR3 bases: TGTGCCAGCTCAGACACGGGACTAGCGGGAGCAGATACGCAGTATTTT.